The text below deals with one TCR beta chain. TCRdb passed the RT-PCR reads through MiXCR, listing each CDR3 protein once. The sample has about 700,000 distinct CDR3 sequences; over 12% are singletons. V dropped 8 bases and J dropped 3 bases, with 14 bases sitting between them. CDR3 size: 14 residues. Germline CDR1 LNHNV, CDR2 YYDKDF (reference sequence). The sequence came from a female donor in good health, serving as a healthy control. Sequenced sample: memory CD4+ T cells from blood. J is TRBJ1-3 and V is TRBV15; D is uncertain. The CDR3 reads CATAGEFYGNTIYF. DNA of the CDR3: TGTGCCACCGCCGGAGAGTTTTATGGAAACACCATATATTTT.